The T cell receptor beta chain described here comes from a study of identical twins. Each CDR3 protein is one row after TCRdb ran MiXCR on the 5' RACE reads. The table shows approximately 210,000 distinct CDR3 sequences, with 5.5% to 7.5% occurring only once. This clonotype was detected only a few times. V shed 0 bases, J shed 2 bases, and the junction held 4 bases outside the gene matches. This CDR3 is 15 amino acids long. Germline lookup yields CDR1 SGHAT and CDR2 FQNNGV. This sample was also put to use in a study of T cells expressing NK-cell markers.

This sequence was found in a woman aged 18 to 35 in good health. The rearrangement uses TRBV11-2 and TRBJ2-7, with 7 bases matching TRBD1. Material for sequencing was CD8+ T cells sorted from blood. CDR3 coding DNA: TGTGCCAGCAGCTTAGAAGGGGGCCTCCCCTACGAGCAGTACTTC. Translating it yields CASSLEGGLPYEQYF.